What follows are 4 T cell receptor beta chains derived from one specimen sequenced in a study of cytomegalovirus exposure and HLA in healthy donors. With 60 Vbeta and 13 Jbeta primers, the PCR was carried out. Repertoires were generated with immunoSEQ multiplex PCR, while TCRdb's copy carries only in-frame clones and drops some. The table shows 160,000 or so clones, with around 80% occurring only once. The sequencing sample was made of PBMCs. The receptors were sampled from a woman aged 45 to 65 in good health and CMV-seronegative.

This sequence joins TRBV27 and TRBJ2-5; the D is unclear. Germline V gene lookup returns CDR1 MNHEY and CDR2 SMNVEV (reference sequence). V lost 3 bases to trimming and J lost 0 bases, with 14 bases between them. The CDR3 length is 16 residues. The CDR3 sequence is CASSFSKRLYQETQYF. In DNA form, the CDR3 reads TGTGCCAGCAGTTTTTCGAAGCGATTATACCAAGAGACCCAGTACTTC.

This chain connects TRBV29-1 to TRBJ2-3; D gene uncertain. The CDR3 runs 11 residues. Deletions cut 5 bases from V and 6 bases from J, with 9 bases between. From germline, CDR1 is SQVTM and CDR2 ANQGSEA. CDR3 bases: TGCAGCGTTAACAACCCTGATACGCAGTATTTT. This gives the protein CSVNNPDTQYF.

V and J are TRBV5-1 and TRBJ2-3, with TRBD2 matching over 7 bases. Germline V gene lookup returns CDR1 SGHRS and CDR2 YFSETQ. The CDR3 has 14 amino acids. The V and J ends lost 0 bases and 6 bases, in that order; junction bases with no gene match: 4. DNA of the CDR3: TGCGCCAGCAGCTTGGGCGGGAGTAGGGATACGCAGTATTTT. It specifies CASSLGGSRDTQYF.

The chain has TRBV19 and TRBJ2-1; TRBD1 aligns across 9 bases. From germline, CDR1 is LNHDA and CDR2 SQIVND (reference sequence). CDR3 length: 15 residues. Trimming at V came to 7 bases and at J to 7 bases, leaving 11 bases not matched to a gene. The CDR3 DNA is TGTGCCAGTACTCCGGGACAGGGAATTTGGAATGAGCAGTTCTTC. Protein sequence: CASTPGQGIWNEQFF.